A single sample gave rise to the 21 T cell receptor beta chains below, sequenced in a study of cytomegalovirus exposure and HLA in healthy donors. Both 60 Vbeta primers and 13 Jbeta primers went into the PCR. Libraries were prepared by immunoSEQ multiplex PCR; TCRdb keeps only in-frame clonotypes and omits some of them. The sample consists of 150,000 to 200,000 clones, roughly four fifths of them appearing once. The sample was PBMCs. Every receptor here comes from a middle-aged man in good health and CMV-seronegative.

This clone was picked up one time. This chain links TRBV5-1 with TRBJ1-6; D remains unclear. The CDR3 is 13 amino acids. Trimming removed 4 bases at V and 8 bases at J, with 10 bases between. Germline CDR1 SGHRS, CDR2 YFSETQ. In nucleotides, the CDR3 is TGCGCCAGCAGCGCCCCCGGGGATTCACCCCTCCACTTT. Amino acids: CASSAPGDSPLHF.

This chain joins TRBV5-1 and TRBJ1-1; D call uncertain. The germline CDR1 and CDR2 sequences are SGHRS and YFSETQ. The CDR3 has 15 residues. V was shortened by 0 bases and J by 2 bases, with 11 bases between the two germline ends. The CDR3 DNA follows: TGCGCCAGCAGCTTGGTAGTCGCGACTAACACTGAAGCTTTCTTT. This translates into CASSLVVATNTEAFF.

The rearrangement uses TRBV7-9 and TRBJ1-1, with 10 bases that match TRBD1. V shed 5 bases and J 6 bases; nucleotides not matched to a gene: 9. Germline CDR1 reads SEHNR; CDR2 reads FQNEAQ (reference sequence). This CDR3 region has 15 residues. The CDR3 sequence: CASSDRDRGESEAFF. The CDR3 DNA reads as TGTGCCAGCAGCGATAGGGACAGGGGAGAATCTGAAGCTTTCTTT. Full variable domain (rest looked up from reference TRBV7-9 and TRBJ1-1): DTGVSQNPRHKITKRGQNVTFRCDPISEHNRLYWYRQTLGQGPEFLTYFQNEAQLEKSRLLSDRFSAERPKGSFSTLEIQRTEQGDSAMYLCASSDRDRGESEAFFGQGTRLTVV.

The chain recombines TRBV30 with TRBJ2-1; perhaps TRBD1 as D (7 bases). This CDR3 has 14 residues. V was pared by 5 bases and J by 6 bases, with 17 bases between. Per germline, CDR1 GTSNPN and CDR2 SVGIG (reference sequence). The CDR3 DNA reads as TGTGCCTGGGGTTCCTCCAGGGGGGCCAATGAGCAGTTCTTC. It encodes CAWGSSRGANEQFF.

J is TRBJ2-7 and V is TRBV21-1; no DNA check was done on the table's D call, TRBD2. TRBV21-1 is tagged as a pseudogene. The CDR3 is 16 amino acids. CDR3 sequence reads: CASSKAVPRGVYEQYV. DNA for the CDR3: TGTGCCAGCAGCAAAGCAGTCCCGCGGGGGGTCTACGAGCAGTACGTC.

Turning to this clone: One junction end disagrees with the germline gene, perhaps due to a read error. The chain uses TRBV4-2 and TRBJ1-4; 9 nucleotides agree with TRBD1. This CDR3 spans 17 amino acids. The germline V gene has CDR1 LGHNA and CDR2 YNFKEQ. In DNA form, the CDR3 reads TGTGCCAGCAGCCAAGGTGACGCGGACAGGGGAAATGAACAACTGTTTTTT. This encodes CASSQGDADRGNEQLFF.

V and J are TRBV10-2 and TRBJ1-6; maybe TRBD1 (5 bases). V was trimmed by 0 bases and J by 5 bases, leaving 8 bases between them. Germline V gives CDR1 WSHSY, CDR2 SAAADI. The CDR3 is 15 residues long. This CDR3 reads CASSESTDNNSPLHF. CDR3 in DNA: TGCGCCAGCAGTGAGTCAACGGACAATAATTCACCCCTCCACTTT.

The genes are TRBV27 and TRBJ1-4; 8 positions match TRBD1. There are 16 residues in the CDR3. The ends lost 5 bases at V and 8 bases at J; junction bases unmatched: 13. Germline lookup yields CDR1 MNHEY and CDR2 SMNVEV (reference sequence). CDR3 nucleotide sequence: TGTGCCAGCAGTCGGACCCAGACAGGGGTTCGGGAAAAACTGTTTTTT. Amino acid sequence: CASSRTQTGVREKLFF.

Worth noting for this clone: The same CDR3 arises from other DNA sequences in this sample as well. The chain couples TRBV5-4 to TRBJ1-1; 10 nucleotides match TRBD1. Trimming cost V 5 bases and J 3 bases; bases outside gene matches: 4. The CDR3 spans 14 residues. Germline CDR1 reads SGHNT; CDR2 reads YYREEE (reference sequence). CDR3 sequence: CASSPTGGYTEAFF. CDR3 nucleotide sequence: TGTGCCAGCAGTCCGACAGGGGGCTACACTGAAGCTTTCTTT.

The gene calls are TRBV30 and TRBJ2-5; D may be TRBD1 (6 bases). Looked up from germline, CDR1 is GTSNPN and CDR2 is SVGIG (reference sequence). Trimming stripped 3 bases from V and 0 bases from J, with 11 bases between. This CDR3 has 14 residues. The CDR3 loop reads CAWSRGQYQETQYF. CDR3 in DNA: TGTGCCTGGAGCCGCGGACAGTACCAAGAGACCCAGTACTTC.

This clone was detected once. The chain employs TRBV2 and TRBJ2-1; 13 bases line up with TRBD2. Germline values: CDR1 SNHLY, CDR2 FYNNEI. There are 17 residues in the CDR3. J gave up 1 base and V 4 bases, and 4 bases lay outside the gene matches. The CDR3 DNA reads TGTGCCAGCAGTGTTCCACTAGCGGGAGGGTCCTACAATGAGCAGTTCTTC. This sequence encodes CASSVPLAGGSYNEQFF.

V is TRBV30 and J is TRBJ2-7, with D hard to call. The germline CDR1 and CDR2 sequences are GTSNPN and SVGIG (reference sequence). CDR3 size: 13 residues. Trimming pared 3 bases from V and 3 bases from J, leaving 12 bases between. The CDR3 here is CAWSPLGIYEQYV. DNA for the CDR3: TGTGCCTGGAGCCCCCTAGGAATCTACGAGCAGTACGTC.

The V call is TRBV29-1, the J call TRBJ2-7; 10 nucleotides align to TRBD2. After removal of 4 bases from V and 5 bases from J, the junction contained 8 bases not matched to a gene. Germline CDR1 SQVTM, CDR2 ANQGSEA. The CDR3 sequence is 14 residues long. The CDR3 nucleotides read TGCAGCGTTGTGGCTAGCGGGAGCATGAACGAGCAGTACTTC. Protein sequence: CSVVASGSMNEQYF.

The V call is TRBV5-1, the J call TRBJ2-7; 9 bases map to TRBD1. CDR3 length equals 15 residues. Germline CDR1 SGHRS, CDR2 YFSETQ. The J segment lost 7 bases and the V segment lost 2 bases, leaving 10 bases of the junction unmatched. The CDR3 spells CASSLIQGARREQYF. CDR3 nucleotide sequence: TGCGCCAGCAGCTTAATACAGGGGGCAAGAAGGGAGCAGTACTTC. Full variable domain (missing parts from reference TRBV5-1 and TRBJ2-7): KAGVTQTPRYLIKTRGQQVTLSCSPISGHRSVSWYQQTPGQGLQFLFEYFSETQRNKGNFPGRFSGRQFSNSRSEMNVSTLELGDSALYLCASSLIQGARREQYFGPGTRLTVT.

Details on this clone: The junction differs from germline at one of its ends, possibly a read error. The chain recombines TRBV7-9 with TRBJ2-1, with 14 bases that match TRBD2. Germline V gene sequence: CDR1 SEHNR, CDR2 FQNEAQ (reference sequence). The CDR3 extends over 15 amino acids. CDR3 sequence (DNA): TGTTCCAGCAGCTTACGACTAGCGGGAGGGCCTGAGCAGTTCTTC. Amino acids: CSSSLRLAGGPEQFF.

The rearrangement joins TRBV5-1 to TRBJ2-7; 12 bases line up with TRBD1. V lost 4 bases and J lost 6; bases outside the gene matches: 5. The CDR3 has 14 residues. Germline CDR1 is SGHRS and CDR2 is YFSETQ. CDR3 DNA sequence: TGCGCCAGCAGCCCGGGACAGGGGGCGGGCGAGCAGTACTTC. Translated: CASSPGQGAGEQYF.

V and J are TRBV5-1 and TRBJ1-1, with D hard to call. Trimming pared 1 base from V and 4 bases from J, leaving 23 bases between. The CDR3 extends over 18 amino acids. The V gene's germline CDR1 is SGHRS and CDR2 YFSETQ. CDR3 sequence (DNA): TGCGCCAGCAGCTTGAAAGTCATGCAGGTTGCAGGCTTCACTGAAGCTTTCTTT. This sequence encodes CASSLKVMQVAGFTEAFF.

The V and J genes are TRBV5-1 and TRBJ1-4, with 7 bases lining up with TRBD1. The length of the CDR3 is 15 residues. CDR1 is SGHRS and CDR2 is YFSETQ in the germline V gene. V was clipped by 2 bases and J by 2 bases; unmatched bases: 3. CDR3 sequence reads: CASSFDRATNEKLFF. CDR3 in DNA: TGCGCCAGCAGCTTCGACAGGGCGACTAATGAAAAACTGTTTTTT.

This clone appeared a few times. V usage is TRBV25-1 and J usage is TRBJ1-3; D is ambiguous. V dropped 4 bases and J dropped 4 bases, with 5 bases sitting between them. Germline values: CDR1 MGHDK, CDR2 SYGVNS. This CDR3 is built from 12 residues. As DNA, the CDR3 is TGTGCCAGCAGTGCCAGGGGAAACACCATATATTTT. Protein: CASSARGNTIYF. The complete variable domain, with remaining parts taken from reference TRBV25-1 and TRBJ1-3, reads EADIYQTPRYLVIGTGKKITLECSQTMGHDKMYWYQQDPGMELHLIHYSYGVNSTEKGDLSSESTVSRIRTEHFPLTLESARPSHTSQYLCASSARGNTIYFGEGSWLTVV.

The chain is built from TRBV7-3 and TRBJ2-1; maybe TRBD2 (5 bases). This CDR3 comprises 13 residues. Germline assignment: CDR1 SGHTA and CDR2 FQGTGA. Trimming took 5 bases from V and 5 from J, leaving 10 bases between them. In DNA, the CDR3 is TGTGCCAGCAGCCCCACTAGAGACAATGAGCAGTTCTTC. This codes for CASSPTRDNEQFF.

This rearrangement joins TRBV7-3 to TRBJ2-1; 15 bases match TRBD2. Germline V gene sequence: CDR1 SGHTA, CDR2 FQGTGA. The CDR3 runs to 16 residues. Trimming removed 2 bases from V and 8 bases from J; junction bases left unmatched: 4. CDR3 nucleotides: TGTGCCAGCAGCTTAGGGGGACTAGCGGGAGGTTATGAGCAGTTCTTC. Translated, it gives CASSLGGLAGGYEQFF.